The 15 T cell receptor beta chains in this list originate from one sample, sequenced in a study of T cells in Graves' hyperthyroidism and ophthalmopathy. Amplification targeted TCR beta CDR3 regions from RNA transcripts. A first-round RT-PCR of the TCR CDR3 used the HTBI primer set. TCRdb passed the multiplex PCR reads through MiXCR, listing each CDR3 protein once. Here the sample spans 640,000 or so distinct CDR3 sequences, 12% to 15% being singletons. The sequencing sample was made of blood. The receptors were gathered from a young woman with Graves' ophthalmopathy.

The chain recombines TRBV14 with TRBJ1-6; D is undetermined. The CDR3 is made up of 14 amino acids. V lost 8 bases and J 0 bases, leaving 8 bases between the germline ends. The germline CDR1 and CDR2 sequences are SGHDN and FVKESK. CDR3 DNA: TGTGCCAGCCGAATGAGCTCCTATAATTCACCCCTCCACTTT. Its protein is CASRMSSYNSPLHF.

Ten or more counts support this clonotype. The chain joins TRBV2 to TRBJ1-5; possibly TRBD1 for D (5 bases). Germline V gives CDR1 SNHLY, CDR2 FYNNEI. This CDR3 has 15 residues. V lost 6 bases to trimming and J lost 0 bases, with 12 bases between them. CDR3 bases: TGTGCCAGCAGCTACATGGACATTAGCAATCAGCCCCAGCATTTT. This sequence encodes CASSYMDISNQPQHF. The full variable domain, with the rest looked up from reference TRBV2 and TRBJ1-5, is EPEVTQTPSHQVTQMGQEVILRCVPISNHLYFYWYRQILGQKVEFLVSFYNNEISEKSEIFDDQFSVERPDGSNFTLKIRSTKLEDSAMYFCASSYMDISNQPQHFGDGTRLSIL.

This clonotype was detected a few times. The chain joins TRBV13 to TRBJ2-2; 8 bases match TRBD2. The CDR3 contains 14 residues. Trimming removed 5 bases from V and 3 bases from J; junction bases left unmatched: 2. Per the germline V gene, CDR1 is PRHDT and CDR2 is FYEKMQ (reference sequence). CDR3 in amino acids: CASSEREYTGELFF. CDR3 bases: TGTGCCAGCAGCGAGCGGGAGTACACCGGGGAGCTGTTTTTT.

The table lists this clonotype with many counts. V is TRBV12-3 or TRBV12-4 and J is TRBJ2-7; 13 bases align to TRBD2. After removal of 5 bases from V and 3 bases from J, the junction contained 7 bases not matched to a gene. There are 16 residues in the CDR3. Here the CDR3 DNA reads TGTGCCAGCAGTCCAGGACTAGCGGGAGCTAACTACGAGCAGTACTTC. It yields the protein CASSPGLAGANYEQYF.

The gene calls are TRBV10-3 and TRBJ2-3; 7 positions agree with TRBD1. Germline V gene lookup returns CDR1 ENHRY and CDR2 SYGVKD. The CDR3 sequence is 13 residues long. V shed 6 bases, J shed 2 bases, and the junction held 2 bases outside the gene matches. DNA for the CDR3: TGTGCCATCAGCGGGACAGTCACAGATACGCAGTATTTT. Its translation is CAISGTVTDTQYF.

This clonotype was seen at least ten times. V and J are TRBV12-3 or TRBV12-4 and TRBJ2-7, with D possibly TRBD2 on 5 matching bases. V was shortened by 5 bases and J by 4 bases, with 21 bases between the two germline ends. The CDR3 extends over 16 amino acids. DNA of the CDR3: TGTGCCAGCAGTCCTCTAATATCGGGGTTTCGGTACGAGCAGTACTTC. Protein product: CASSPLISGFRYEQYF.

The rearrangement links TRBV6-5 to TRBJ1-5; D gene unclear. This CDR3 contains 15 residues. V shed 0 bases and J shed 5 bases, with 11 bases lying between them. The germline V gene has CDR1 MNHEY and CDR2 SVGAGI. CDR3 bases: TGTGCCAGCAGTTACTCCCATAGGGCCCATCAGCCCCAGCATTTT. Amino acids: CASSYSHRAHQPQHF.

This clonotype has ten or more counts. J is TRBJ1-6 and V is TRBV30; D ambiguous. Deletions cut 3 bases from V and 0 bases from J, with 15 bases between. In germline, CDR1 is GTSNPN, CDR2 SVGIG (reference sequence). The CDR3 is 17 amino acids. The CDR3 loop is CAWSTRSVSSYNSPLHF. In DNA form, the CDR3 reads TGTGCCTGGAGCACCCGTTCCGTGAGCTCCTATAATTCACCCCTCCACTTT.

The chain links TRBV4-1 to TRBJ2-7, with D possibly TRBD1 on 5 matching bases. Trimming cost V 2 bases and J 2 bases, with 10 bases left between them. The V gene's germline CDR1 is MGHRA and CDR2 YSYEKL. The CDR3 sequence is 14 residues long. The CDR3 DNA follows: TGCGCCAGCAGCCAATTTGTAGGGGCCTACGAGCAGTACTTC. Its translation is CASSQFVGAYEQYF.

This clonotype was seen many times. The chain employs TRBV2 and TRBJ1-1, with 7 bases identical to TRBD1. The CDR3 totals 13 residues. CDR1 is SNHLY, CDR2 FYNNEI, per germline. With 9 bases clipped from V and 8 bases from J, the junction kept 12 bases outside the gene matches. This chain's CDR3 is CARRQGPLLEAFF. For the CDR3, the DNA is TGTGCCAGGAGACAGGGTCCGTTGCTCGAAGCTTTCTTT.

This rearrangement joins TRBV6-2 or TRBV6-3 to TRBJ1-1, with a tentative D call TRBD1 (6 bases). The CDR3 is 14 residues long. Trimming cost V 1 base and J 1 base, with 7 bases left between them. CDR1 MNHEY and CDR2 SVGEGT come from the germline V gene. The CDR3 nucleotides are TGTGCCAGCAGTTACTGGACAGCGAACACTGAAGCTTTCTTT. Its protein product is CASSYWTANTEAFF.

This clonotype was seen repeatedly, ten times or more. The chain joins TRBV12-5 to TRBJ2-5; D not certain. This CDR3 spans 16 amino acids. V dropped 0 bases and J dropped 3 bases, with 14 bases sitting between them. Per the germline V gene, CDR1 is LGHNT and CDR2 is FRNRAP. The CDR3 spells CASGLVQPPLKETQYF. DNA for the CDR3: TGTGCTAGTGGTTTGGTACAACCCCCCCTAAAAGAGACCCAGTACTTC. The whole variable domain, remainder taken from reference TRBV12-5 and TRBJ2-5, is DARVTQTPRHKVTEMGQEVTMRCQPILGHNTVFWYRQTMMQGLELLAYFRNRAPLDDSGMPKDRFSAEMPDATLATLKIQPSEPRDSAVYFCASGLVQPPLKETQYFGPGTRLLVL.

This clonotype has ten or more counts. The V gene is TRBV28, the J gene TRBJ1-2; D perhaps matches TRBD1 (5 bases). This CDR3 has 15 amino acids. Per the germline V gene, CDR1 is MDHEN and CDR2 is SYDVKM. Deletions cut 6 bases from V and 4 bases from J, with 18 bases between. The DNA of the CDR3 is TGTGCCAGCAGAAGGGACCTTTTGAGCCGCTATGGCTACACCTTC. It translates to CASRRDLLSRYGYTF.

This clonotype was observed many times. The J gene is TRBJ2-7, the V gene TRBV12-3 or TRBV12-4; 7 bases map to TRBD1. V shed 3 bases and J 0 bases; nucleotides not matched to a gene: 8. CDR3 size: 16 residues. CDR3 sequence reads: CASSFDFGTDSYEQYF. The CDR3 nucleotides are TGTGCCAGCAGTTTCGATTTTGGGACAGACTCCTACGAGCAGTACTTC.

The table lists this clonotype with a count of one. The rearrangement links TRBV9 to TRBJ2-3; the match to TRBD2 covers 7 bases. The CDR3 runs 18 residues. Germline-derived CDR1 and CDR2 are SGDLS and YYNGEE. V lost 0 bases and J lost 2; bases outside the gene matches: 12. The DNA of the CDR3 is TGTGCCAGCAGCGTAGGCCTAGCGGTAATGACTAACACAGATACGCAGTATTTT. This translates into CASSVGLAVMTNTDTQYF.